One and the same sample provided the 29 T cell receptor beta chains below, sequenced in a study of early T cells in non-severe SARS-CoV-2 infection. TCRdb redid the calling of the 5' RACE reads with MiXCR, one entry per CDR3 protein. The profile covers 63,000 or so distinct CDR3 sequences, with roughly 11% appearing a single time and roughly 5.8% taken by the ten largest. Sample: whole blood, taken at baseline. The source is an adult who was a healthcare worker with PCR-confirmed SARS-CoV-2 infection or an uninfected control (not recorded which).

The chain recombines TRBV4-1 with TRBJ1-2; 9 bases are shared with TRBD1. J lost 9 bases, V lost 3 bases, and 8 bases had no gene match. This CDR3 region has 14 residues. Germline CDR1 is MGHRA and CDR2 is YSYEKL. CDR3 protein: CASSQPGQGMRYTF. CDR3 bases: TGCGCCAGCAGCCAGCCGGGACAGGGAATGCGCTACACCTTC.

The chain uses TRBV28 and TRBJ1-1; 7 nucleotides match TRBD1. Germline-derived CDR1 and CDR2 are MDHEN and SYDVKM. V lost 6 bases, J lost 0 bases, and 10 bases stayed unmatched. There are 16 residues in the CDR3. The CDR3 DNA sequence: TGTGCCAGCAGCTTACCGACAGGGAACATGAACACTGAAGCTTTCTTT. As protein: CASSLPTGNMNTEAFF.

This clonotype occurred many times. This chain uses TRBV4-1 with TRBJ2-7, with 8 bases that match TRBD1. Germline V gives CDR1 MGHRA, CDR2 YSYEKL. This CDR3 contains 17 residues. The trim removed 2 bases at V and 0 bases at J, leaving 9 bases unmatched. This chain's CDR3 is CASSQSLRGPSSYEQYF. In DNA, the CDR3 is TGCGCCAGCAGCCAATCCCTCAGGGGGCCGAGCTCCTACGAGCAGTACTTC.

CDR3 loop: CASSISGQSSYNEQFF. The CDR3 DNA reads as TGTGCCAGCAGCATCAGCGGGCAGAGCTCCTACAATGAGCAGTTCTTC. The chain combines TRBV9 with TRBJ2-1, with TRBD2 as a possible D gene (6 bases). The CDR3 is made up of 16 amino acids. Germline CDR1 reads SGDLS; CDR2 reads YYNGEE. With 4 bases removed from V and 0 bases from J, the gap between germline ends came to 14 bases. Drawing the rest from reference TRBV9 and TRBJ2-1, the complete variable domain is DSGVTQTPKHLITATGQRVTLRCSPRSGDLSVYWYQQSLDQGLQFLIQYYNGEERAKGNILERFSAQQFPDLHSELNLSSLELGDSALYFCASSISGQSSYNEQFFGPGTRLTVL.

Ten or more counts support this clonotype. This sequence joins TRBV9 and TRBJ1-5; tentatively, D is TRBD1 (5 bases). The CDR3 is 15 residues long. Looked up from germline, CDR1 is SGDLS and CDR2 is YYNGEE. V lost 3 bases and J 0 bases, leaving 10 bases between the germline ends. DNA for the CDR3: TGTGCCAGCAGCGCTACAGGCGATAGCAATCAGCCCCAGCATTTT. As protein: CASSATGDSNQPQHF.

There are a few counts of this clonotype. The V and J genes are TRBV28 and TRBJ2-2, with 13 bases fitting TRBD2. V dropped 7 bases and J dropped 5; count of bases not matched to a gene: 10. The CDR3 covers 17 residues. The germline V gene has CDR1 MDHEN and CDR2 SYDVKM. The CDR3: CASTQWTSGSRTGELFF. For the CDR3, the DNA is TGTGCCAGCACCCAATGGACTAGCGGGAGCAGAACCGGGGAGCTGTTTTTT. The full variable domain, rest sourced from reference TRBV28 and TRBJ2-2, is DVKVTQSSRYLVKRTGEKVFLECVQDMDHENMFWYRQDPGLGLRLIYFSYDVKMKEKGDIPEGYSVSREKKERFSLILESASTNQTSMYLCASTQWTSGSRTGELFFGEGSRLTVL.

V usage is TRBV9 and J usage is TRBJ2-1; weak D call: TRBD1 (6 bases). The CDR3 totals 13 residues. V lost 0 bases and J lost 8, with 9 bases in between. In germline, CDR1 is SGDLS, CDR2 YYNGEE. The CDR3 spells CASSVDRVHEQFF. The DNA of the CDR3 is TGTGCCAGCAGCGTAGACAGGGTGCATGAGCAGTTCTTC.

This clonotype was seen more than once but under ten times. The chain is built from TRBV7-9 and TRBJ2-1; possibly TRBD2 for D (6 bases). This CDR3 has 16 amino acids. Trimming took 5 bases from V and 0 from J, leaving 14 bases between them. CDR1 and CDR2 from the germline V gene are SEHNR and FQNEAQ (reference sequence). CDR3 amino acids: CASSRRDSSSYNEQFF. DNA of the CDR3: TGTGCCAGCAGCCGACGGGACTCCAGCTCCTACAATGAGCAGTTCTTC.

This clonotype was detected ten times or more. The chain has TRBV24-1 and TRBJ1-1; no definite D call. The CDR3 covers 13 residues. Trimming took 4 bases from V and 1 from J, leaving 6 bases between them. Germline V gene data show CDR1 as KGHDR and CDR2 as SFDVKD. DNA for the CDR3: TGTGCCACCAGTGAGGGCAGGAACACTGAAGCTTTCTTT. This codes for CATSEGRNTEAFF.

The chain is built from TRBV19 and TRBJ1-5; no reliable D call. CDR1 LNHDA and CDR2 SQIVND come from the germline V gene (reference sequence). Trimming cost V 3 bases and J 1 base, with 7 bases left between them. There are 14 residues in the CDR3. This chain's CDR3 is CASSILGSNQPQHF. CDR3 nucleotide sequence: TGTGCCAGTAGTATTTTGGGAAGCAATCAGCCCCAGCATTTT.

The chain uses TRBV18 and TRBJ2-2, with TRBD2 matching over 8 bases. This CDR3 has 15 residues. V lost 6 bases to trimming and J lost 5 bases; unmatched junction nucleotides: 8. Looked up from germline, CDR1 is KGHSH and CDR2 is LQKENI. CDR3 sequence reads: CASSPSGGVTGELFF. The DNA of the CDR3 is TGTGCCAGCTCCCCCAGCGGGGGAGTGACCGGGGAGCTGTTTTTT.

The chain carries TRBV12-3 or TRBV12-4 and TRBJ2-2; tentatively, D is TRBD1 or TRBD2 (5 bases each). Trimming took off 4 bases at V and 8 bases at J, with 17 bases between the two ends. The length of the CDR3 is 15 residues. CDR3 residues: CASSSWGSVVGELFF. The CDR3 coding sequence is TGTGCCAGCAGTTCATGGGGGTCTGTCGTGGGGGAGCTGTTTTTT.

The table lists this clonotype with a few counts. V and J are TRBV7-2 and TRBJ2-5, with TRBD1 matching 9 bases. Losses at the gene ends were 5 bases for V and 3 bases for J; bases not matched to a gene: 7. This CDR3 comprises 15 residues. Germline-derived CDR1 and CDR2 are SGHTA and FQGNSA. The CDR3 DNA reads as TGTGCCAGCAGCCCGGACAGGGGATATAAAGAGACCCAGTACTTC. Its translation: CASSPDRGYKETQYF.

The CDR3 DNA follows: TGTGCCATCAGTGAGGTTCCAGGCTGGACAGATACGCAGTATTTT. Residues: CAISEVPGWTDTQYF. This sequence joins TRBV10-3 and TRBJ2-3; D gene unclear. The germline V gene encodes CDR1 ENHRY and CDR2 SYGVKD. V was clipped by 2 bases and J by 3 bases, with 12 bases between them. The CDR3 extends over 15 amino acids.

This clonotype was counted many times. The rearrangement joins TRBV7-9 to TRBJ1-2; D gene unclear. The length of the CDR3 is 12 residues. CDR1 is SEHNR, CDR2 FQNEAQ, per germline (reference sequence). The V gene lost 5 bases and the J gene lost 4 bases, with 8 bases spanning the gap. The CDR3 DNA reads TGTGCCAGCAGCGCGTCGAGCTATGGCTACACCTTC. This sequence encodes CASSASSYGYTF.

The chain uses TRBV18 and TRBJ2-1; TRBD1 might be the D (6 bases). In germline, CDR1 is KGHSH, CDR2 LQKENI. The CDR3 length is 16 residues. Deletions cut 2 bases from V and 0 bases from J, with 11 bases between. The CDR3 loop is CASSPTGHSSYNEQFF. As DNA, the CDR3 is TGTGCCAGCTCACCAACGGGACACAGCTCCTACAATGAGCAGTTCTTC.

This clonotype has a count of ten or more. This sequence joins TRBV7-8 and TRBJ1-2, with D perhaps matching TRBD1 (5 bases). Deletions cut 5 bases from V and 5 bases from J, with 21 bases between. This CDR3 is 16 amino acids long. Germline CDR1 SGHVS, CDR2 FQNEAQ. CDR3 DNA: TGTGCCAGCAGCCCCACCCGCCCGGGACTAAAATATGGCTACACCTTC. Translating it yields CASSPTRPGLKYGYTF.

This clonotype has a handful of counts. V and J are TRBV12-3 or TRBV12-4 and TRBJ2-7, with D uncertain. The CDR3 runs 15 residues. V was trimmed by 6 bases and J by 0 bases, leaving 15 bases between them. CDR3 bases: TGTGCCAGCAGCCCCGACTGGTCTAGCTCCTACGAGCAGTACTTC. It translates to CASSPDWSSSYEQYF.

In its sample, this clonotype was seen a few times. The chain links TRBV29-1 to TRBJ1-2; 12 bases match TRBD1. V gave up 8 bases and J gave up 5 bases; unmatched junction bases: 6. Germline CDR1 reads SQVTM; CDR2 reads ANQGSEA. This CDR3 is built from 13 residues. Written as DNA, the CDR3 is TGCAGCATCCCGGGACAGGGGGCATATGGCTACACCTTC. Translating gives CSIPGQGAYGYTF.

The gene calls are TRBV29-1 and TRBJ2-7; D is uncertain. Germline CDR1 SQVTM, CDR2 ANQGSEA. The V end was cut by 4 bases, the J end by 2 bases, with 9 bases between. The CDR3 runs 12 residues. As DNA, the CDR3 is TGCAGCGTTGTAGTACAGACCTACGAGCAGTACTTC. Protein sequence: CSVVVQTYEQYF.

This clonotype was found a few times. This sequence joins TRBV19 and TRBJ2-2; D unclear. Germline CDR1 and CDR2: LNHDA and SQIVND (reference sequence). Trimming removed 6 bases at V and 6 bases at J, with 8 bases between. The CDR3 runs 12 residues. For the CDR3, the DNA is TGTGCCAGTAGCCCTTGGGCCGGGGAGCTGTTTTTT. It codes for CASSPWAGELFF.

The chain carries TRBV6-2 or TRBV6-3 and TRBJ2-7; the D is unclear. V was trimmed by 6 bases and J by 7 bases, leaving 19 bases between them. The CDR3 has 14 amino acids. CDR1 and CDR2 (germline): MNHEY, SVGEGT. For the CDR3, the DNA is TGTGCCAGCAGAGAGCCATACCAATTGAGGGAGCAGTACTTC. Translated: CASREPYQLREQYF.

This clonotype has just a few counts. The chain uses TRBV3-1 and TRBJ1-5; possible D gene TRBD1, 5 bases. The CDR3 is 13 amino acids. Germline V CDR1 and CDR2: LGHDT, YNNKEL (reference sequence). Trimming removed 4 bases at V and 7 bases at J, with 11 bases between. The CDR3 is CASSLRGGQPQHF. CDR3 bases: TGTGCCAGCAGCCTAAGGGGTGGACAGCCCCAGCATTTT. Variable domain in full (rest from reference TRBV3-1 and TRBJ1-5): DTAVSQTPKYLVTQMGNDKSIKCEQNLGHDTMYWYKQDSKKFLKIMFSYNNKELIINETVPNRFSPKSPDKAHLNLHINSLELGDSAVYFCASSLRGGQPQHFGDGTRLSIL.

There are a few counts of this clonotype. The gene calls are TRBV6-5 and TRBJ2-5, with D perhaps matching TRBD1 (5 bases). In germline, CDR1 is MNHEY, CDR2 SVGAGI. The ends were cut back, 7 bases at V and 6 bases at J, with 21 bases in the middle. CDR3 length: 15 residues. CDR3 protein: CASISPRKGMKTQYF. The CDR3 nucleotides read TGTGCCAGCATTTCCCCTCGGAAGGGGATGAAGACCCAGTACTTC.

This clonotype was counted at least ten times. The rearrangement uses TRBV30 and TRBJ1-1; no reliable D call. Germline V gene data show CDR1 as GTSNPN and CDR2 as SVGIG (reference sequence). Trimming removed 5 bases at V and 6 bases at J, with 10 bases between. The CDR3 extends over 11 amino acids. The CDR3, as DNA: TGTGCCTGGGACACGGTCGCTGAAGCTTTCTTT. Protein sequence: CAWDTVAEAFF.

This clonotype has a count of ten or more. CDR3 region: CASSFKQGFQPQHF. Here the CDR3 DNA reads TGTGCCAGCAGCTTTAAGCAGGGGTTTCAGCCCCAGCATTTT. The chain employs TRBV7-2 and TRBJ1-5, with D possibly matching TRBD1 (6 bases). Per the germline V gene, CDR1 is SGHTA and CDR2 is FQGNSA. Trimming shortened V by 3 bases and J by 6 bases, and 12 bases separated the two germline ends. The CDR3 loop spans 14 amino acids.

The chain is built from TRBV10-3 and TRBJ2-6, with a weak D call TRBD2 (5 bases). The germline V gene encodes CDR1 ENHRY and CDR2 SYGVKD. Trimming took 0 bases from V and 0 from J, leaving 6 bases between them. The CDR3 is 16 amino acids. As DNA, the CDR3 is TGTGCCATCAGTGAGTCGGGGAGCTCTGGGGCCAACGTCCTGACTTTC. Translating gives CAISESGSSGANVLTF.

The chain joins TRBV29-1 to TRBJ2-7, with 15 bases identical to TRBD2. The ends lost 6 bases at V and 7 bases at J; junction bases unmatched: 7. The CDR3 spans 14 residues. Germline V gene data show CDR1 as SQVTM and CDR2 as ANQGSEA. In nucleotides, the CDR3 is TGCAGCGTGCGGCCCGGGACTAGCGGGGGGGAGCAGTACTTC. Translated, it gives CSVRPGTSGGEQYF.

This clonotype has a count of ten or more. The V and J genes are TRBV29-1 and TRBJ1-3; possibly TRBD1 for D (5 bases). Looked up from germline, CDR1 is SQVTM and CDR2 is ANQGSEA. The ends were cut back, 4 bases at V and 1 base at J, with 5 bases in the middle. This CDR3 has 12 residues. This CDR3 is CSVAGSGNTIYF. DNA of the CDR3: TGCAGCGTTGCAGGGTCTGGAAACACCATATATTTT. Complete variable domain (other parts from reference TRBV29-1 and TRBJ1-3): SAVISQKPSRDICQRGTSLTIQCQVDSQVTMMFWYRQQPGQSLTLIATANQGSEATYESGFVIDKFPISRPNLTFSTLTVSNMSPEDSSIYLCSVAGSGNTIYFGEGSWLTVV.